The 24 T cell receptor beta chains presented below share a single source sample, sequenced in a study of T-cell memory formation after mild COVID-19. MiXCR was run by TCRdb on the 5' RACE reads, yielding one entry per CDR3 protein. The data hold some 300,000 distinct CDR3 sequences, with 20% to 25% observed a single time. Sequencing was performed on PBMCs or a T cell subset sorted from them (not recorded which). These receptors were taken from a man between 18 and 35 years old who had mild COVID-19 (a few samples of this study predate the infection). Cell type and time point are not known.

This chain connects TRBV28 to TRBJ1-2; unclear D gene. The CDR3 has 13 amino acids. Germline V gene data show CDR1 as MDHEN and CDR2 as SYDVKM. Deletions cut 7 bases from V and 8 bases from J, with 17 bases between. CDR3 nucleotides: TGTGCCAGCAACGCGTGGGGTGGCGAGGGCTACACCTTC. It yields the protein CASNAWGGEGYTF.

The chain links TRBV4-3 to TRBJ2-6; possibly TRBD2 for D (5 bases). There are 16 residues in the CDR3. Between the trimmed V and J ends, which lost 0 bases and 2 bases, there was a span of 8 bases. Per the germline V gene, CDR1 is LGHNA and CDR2 is YSLEER. CDR3 in DNA: TGCGCCAGCAGCCAAGATATCGGGGCTGGGGCCAACGTCCTGACTTTC. This translates into CASSQDIGAGANVLTF.

The chain joins TRBV30 to TRBJ2-5; 9 positions match TRBD2. Germline trimming cut 5 bases from V and 1 base from J; bases unmatched to any gene: 8. In germline, CDR1 is GTSNPN, CDR2 SVGIG (reference sequence). This CDR3 region has 15 residues. The CDR3 here is CAWGPGSGGQETQYF. Written as DNA, the CDR3 is TGTGCCTGGGGGCCTGGTAGCGGGGGCCAAGAGACCCAGTACTTC.

As regards this clonotype: Relative to the germline gene, one junction end is altered; a read error may explain this. The chain employs TRBV20-1 and TRBJ1-2; D may be TRBD1 (5 bases). The CDR3 totals 14 residues. CDR1 and CDR2 from the germline V gene are DFQATT and SNEGSKA (reference sequence). Here the CDR3 DNA reads TGCTGTGCCAGGGAGACGGGAGCTAACTATGGCTACACCTTC. It is translated as CCARETGANYGYTF.

The genes are TRBV23-1 and TRBJ1-1; D unresolved. TRBV23-1 is flagged as an ORF with uncertain function. V was pared by 8 bases and J by 0 bases, with 16 bases between. This CDR3 comprises 15 residues. CDR3 amino acids: CASGYKLAMNTEAFF. Here the CDR3 DNA reads TGCGCCAGCGGATACAAGCTCGCAATGAACACTGAAGCTTTCTTT.

To note about this clonotype: At one boundary the junction diverges from the germline segment, which might be a read error. The rearrangement joins TRBV12-3 or TRBV12-4 to TRBJ1-5; unclear D gene. The CDR3 runs 12 residues. The CDR3 DNA is TGTGCCAGCAGTAAGAGCAATAAGCCCCAGCATTTT. Translating it yields CASSKSNKPQHF.

The chain combines TRBV4-1 with TRBJ2-7; 9 bases align to TRBD1. Germline values: CDR1 MGHRA, CDR2 YSYEKL. This CDR3 has 16 amino acids. V lost 3 bases and J lost 6; bases outside the gene matches: 12. The CDR3, as DNA: TGCGCCAGCAGCCAGCGTCCGGGACAGGGAGATACCGAGCAGTACTTC. Translating gives CASSQRPGQGDTEQYF.

The sample holds many counts of this clonotype. This sequence joins TRBV5-1 and TRBJ1-1; possible D gene TRBD1, 6 bases. Germline V CDR1 and CDR2: SGHRS, YFSETQ. Trimming shortened V by 4 bases and J by 5 bases, and 15 bases separated the two germline ends. The CDR3 is 14 residues long. As DNA, the CDR3 is TGCGCCAGCAGCGTTACAGGGACGGGTACTGAAGCTTTCTTT. Translation gives CASSVTGTGTEAFF. Full variable domain (missing parts from reference TRBV5-1 and TRBJ1-1): KAGVTQTPRYLIKTRGQQVTLSCSPISGHRSVSWYQQTPGQGLQFLFEYFSETQRNKGNFPGRFSGRQFSNSRSEMNVSTLELGDSALYLCASSVTGTGTEAFFGQGTRLTVV.

The chain employs TRBV7-6 and TRBJ1-5; 7 bases fit TRBD1. V lost 0 bases and J lost 4; bases outside the gene matches: 6. The CDR3 has 16 amino acids. From germline, CDR1 is SGHVS and CDR2 FNYEAQ. The CDR3 DNA is TGTGCCAGCAGCTTAGCGCCAGGGGGTGTTAATCAGCCCCAGCATTTT. Protein product: CASSLAPGGVNQPQHF.

The V gene is TRBV2, the J gene TRBJ2-5; 8 bases are shared with TRBD1. The V gene's germline CDR1 is SNHLY and CDR2 FYNNEI. V dropped 6 bases and J dropped 3; count of bases not matched to a gene: 3. CDR3 length equals 13 residues. CDR3 nucleotide sequence: TGTGCCAGCAGGAGGGGACAGGAAGAGACCCAGTACTTC. Its translation: CASRRGQEETQYF.

This clonotype was seen a few times. This rearrangement joins TRBV5-1 to TRBJ1-4, with D possibly matching TRBD1 (5 bases). V was shortened by 5 bases and J by 5 bases, with 16 bases between the two germline ends. Germline lookup yields CDR1 SGHRS and CDR2 YFSETQ. There are 15 residues in the CDR3. The CDR3 loop reads CASRKWPGPNEKLFF. The CDR3 DNA reads as TGCGCCAGCAGAAAGTGGCCAGGGCCCAATGAAAAACTGTTTTTT.

The CDR3 reads CASRVREKAFF. CDR3 nucleotides: TGTGCCAGCAGGGTCCGTGAAAAAGCTTTCTTT. The V gene is TRBV6-8, the J gene TRBJ1-1; D call uncertain. This CDR3 spans 11 amino acids. CDR1 is MNHGY, CDR2 SAAAGT, per germline. The ends were cut back, 6 bases at V and 9 bases at J, with 11 bases in the middle.

The J gene is TRBJ1-1, the V gene TRBV12-3 or TRBV12-4; D ambiguous. V was trimmed by 5 bases and J by 5 bases, leaving 12 bases between them. There are 13 residues in the CDR3. CDR3 in DNA: TGTGCCAGCAGTCCCGTGAGGGCTACTGAAGCTTTCTTT. It encodes CASSPVRATEAFF.

The V call is TRBV7-2, the J call TRBJ2-3, with unresolved D. The CDR3 extends over 15 amino acids. In germline, CDR1 is SGHTA, CDR2 FQGNSA. Deletions cut 0 bases from V and 6 bases from J, with 13 bases between. Here the CDR3 DNA reads TGTGCCAGCAGCTTAGCGGGTAGGGCTCAGGATACGCAGTATTTT. Translating gives CASSLAGRAQDTQYF. The full variable domain, rest sourced from reference TRBV7-2 and TRBJ2-3, is GAGVSQSPSNKVTEKGKDVELRCDPISGHTALYWYRQSLGQGLEFLIYFQGNSAPDKSGLPSDRFSAERTGGSVSTLTIQRTQQEDSAVYLCASSLAGRAQDTQYFGPGTRLTVL.

This clonotype was recorded many times. V is TRBV18 and J is TRBJ2-1; 7 bases agree with TRBD1. CDR3 size: 12 residues. Germline V gives CDR1 KGHSH, CDR2 LQKENI. V lost 6 bases and J lost 5; bases outside the gene matches: 1. The CDR3 here is CASSDRDNEQFF. CDR3 nucleotides: TGTGCCAGCTCTGACAGGGACAATGAGCAGTTCTTC.

This clonotype was recorded a few times. The V call is TRBV11-1, the J call TRBJ2-1; 9 bases line up with TRBD2. Germline V gives CDR1 SGHAT, CDR2 FQDESV (reference sequence). CDR3 length: 16 amino acids. V dropped 5 bases and J dropped 9; count of bases not matched to a gene: 14. CDR3 residues: CASSTTRGGVYSEQFF. In DNA, the CDR3 is TGTGCCAGCAGCACCACCCGCGGGGGGGTCTATAGTGAGCAGTTCTTC.

The rearrangement links TRBV5-4 to TRBJ2-7, with 9 positions matching TRBD1. V gave up 4 bases and J gave up 4 bases; unmatched junction bases: 6. The CDR3 is 14 residues long. CDR1 and CDR2 (germline): SGHNT, YYREEE (reference sequence). The CDR3 coding sequence is TGTGCCAGCAGCCGTACAGGGGGCCTATACGAGCAGTACTTC. It encodes CASSRTGGLYEQYF.

This chain uses TRBV3-1 with TRBJ2-7; 14 bases are a match to TRBD2. From germline, CDR1 is LGHDT and CDR2 YNNKEL (reference sequence). V dropped 4 bases and J dropped 4; count of bases not matched to a gene: 3. CDR3 length equals 15 residues. CDR3: CASSRGLAGVYEQYF. The CDR3 DNA reads TGTGCCAGCAGCCGGGGACTAGCGGGGGTGTACGAGCAGTACTTC.

The chain combines TRBV24-1 with TRBJ2-3; D uncertain. The CDR3 has 12 residues. Germline V gene lookup returns CDR1 KGHDR and CDR2 SFDVKD. V was clipped by 5 bases and J by 4 bases, with 6 bases between them. Here the CDR3 DNA reads TGTGCCACCAGTGGCATCGCAGATACGCAGTATTTT. Translation gives CATSGIADTQYF.

Only a few counts were recorded for this clonotype. J is TRBJ1-1 and V is TRBV20-1, with D hard to call. V lost 5 bases, J lost 7 bases, and 11 bases lay in between. There are 11 residues in the CDR3. Germline values: CDR1 DFQATT, CDR2 SNEGSKA (reference sequence). The DNA for the CDR3 is TGCAGTGCTGGGAGGGTGGGTGAAGCTTTCTTT. Its protein is CSAGRVGEAFF.

This chain connects TRBV3-1 to TRBJ1-1; no clear D. The ends were cut back, 7 bases at V and 4 bases at J, with 22 bases in the middle. Looked up from germline, CDR1 is LGHDT and CDR2 is YNNKEL (reference sequence). This CDR3 is built from 16 residues. The CDR3, as DNA: TGTGCCAGCACCCTCGGACTGCCAGACCTCTCCACTGAAGCTTTCTTT. Protein product: CASTLGLPDLSTEAFF.

A few counts support this clonotype. The chain has TRBV4-3 and TRBJ1-2; the D gene is possibly TRBD1 (6 bases). Between the trimmed V and J ends, which lost 7 bases and 4 bases, there was a span of 19 bases. The CDR3 totals 15 residues. Germline assignment: CDR1 LGHNA and CDR2 YSLEER. The CDR3: CASTRQAGDSYGYTF. Written as DNA, the CDR3 is TGCGCCAGCACCCGGCAGGCAGGGGACTCCTATGGCTACACCTTC.

This clonotype was detected once. The genes are TRBV18 and TRBJ1-4; 9 bases agree with TRBD1. Germline V CDR1 and CDR2: KGHSH, LQKENI. Trimming took 4 bases from V and 8 from J; bases not matched to a gene: 8. The CDR3 spans 15 residues. The CDR3 region has the DNA TGTGCCAGCTCACTCACCGGGACAGGGCCCGAAAAACTGTTTTTT. As protein: CASSLTGTGPEKLFF.

The V call is TRBV5-1, the J call TRBJ2-1, with D uncertain. The V gene's germline CDR1 is SGHRS and CDR2 YFSETQ. The CDR3 consists of 13 residues. Trimming removed 5 bases from V and 7 bases from J, with 13 bases in between. CDR3 DNA: TGCGCCAGCAGACCAAGCCCAGATAATGAGCAGTTCTTC. It translates to CASRPSPDNEQFF.